This is a list of T cell receptor beta chains from one sample in a study of T cells in tumors after PD-1 blockade. Clones were read by immunoSEQ multiplex PCR, and TCRdb kept only the in-frame ones, dropping some. This repertoire shows roughly 49,000 clones, around 85% found once; its top ten account for approximately 4.1%. Sequences were derived from PBMCs, sampled before anti-PD-1 treatment. These receptors were obtained from a human donor with basal cell carcinoma. CDR3s include the opening cysteine and the closing phenylalanine or tryptophan. A D gene is named only where the DNA matches it firmly. Clone size appears in some rows only: once, few, many, or a class for an expanded clone.

15	-	-	TRBJ1-5	TRBV30	TGTGCCTGGAGTGATGGCTTAACTAGCAATCAGCCCCAGCATTTT	CAWSDGLTSNQPQHF
18	-	TRBD2	TRBJ2-5	TRBV3-1/TRBV3-2	TGTGCCAGCAGCCAAGATAGGCTAGCGGGGTCGAAGGAGGAGACCCAGTACTTC	CASSQDRLAGSKEETQYF
15	once	TRBD2	TRBJ2-5	TRBV5-1	TGCGCCAGCAGCTTGTCAACTAGCGGGGGAGAGACCCAGTACTTC	CASSLSTSGGETQYF
14	-	-	TRBJ2-7	TRBV24-1	TGTGCCACCAGTGATTTCGCGCAGGCGGCCGAGCAGTACTTC	CATSDFAQAAEQYF
13	-	-	TRBJ1-5	TRBV3-1/TRBV3-2	TGTGCCAGCAGCCAAGTGATGGGGGGGCCCCAGCATTTT	CASSQVMGGPQHF
15	few	TRBD1	TRBJ2-3	TRBV19	TGTGCCAGTAGTAGCCGGGACAGGGGAACAGATACGCAGTATTTT	CASSSRDRGTDTQYF
14	-	-	TRBJ2-5	TRBV7-8	TGTGCCAGCAGCTTAGCGGCTAGCGTAGAGACCCAGTACTTC	CASSLAASVETQYF
13	-	-	TRBJ2-7	TRBV27	TGTGCCAGCAGTGGCCCAGGGAACTACGAGCAGTACTTC	CASSGPGNYEQYF
14	-	-	TRBJ1-5	TRBV5-6	TGTGCCAGCAGCTCGACGCACAGCAATCAGCCCCAGCATTTT	CASSSTHSNQPQHF
15	-	-	TRBJ2-7	TRBV10-3	TGTGCCATCAGTGAGGGACTTGCCCCGGCCTACGAGCAGTACTTC	CAISEGLAPAYEQYF
16	-	-	TRBJ2-1	TRBV24-1	TGTGCCACCAGTGATTCTAGCCGTTACTCCTACAATGAGCAGTTCTTC	CATSDSSRYSYNEQFF
13	-	-	TRBJ1-2	TRBV19	TGTGCCACCGAGGGGACCTCTAACTATGGCTACACCTTC	CATEGTSNYGYTF
17	few	-	TRBJ1-3	TRBV7-9	TGTGCCAGCAGCTTAGAAGTTTCAGGGACCTCTGGAAACACCATATATTTT	CASSLEVSGTSGNTIYF
15	-	-	TRBJ1-5	TRBV5-8	TGTGCCAGCAGCTTGGGAGTTTTTAGCAATCAGCCCCAGCATTTT	CASSLGVFSNQPQHF
13	-	-	TRBJ1-1	TRBV15	TGTGCCACCAGCAGGCGACGTGGGACTGAAGCTTTCTTT	CATSRRRGTEAFF
14	-	-	TRBJ2-7	TRBV30	TGTGCCTGGAGTGTACCCCCCTATCCCTACGAGCAGTACTTC	CAWSVPPYPYEQYF
13	-	-	TRBJ2-7	TRBV19	TGTGCCAGTAGTGGAACTCTCTCCTACGAGCAGTACTTC	CASSGTLSYEQYF
17	-	-	TRBJ2-5	TRBV5-3	TGTGCCAGAAGCAACCGAATCGGGACATTACCTCAAAAGACCCAGTACTTC	CARSNRIGTLPQKTQYF
13	-	-	TRBJ2-2	TRBV28	TGTGCCAGCAGTTATGGAGGGGTAGGGGAGCTGTTTTTT	CASSYGGVGELFF
14	-	TRBD2	TRBJ2-5	TRBV5-1	TGCGCCAGCAGCTCTCGCGGGGGGGCGGAGACCCAGTACTTC	CASSSRGGAETQYF
12	-	-	TRBJ2-3	TRBV3-1/TRBV3-2	TGTGCCAGCAGCCACCGGCAGGGTACGCAGTATTTT	CASSHRQGTQYF
14	-	TRBD1	TRBJ1-2	TRBV27	TGTGCCAGCAGAGAACAGGGGGCGGGCTATGGCTACACCTTC	CASREQGAGYGYTF
15	-	-	TRBJ2-1	TRBV7-2	TGTGCCAGCAGCTTAGCGGGGAGCTCCTACAATGAGCAGTTCTTC	CASSLAGSSYNEQFF
14	-	-	TRBJ1-6	TRBV7-6	TGTGCCAGCAGCACCAGGCAGTTAAATTCACCCCTCCACTTT	CASSTRQLNSPLHF
14	-	-	TRBJ2-7	TRBV6-4	TGTGCCAGCAGTGACTCGCAGGTAACCTACGAGCAGTACTTC	CASSDSQVTYEQYF
15	few	-	TRBJ2-7	TRBV6-5	TGTGCCAGCAACCCCGAGGGGGGGAGCTCCTACGAGCAGTACTTC	CASNPEGGSSYEQYF
14	-	TRBD1	TRBJ1-2	TRBV10-3	TGTGCCATCAGGGGGGACAGGAGATCCTATGGCTACACCTTC	CAIRGDRRSYGYTF
13	-	-	TRBJ2-7	TRBV30	TGTGCCTGGAGTGTTCAAAGAAGGGCCGAGCAGTACTTC	CAWSVQRRAEQYF
14	-	TRBD1	TRBJ1-5	TRBV6-1	TGTGCCAGCAGTGAAGCCGCGACAGGGGCCGCGATTCATTTT	CASSEAATGAAIHF
12	-	-	TRBJ1-6	TRBV12-3/TRBV12-4	TGTGCCAGCAGTTCGACAGCAGTAGGCCTCCACTTT	CASSSTAVGLHF
16	-	TRBD1	TRBJ1-6	TRBV19	TGTGCCAGTCAAAATTCCGGGACAGGGAATAATTCACCCCTCCACTTT	CASQNSGTGNNSPLHF
14	-	-	TRBJ2-1	TRBV19	TGTGCCAGTAGTAGGCAGGGTTATTTCGATGAGCAGTTCTTC	CASSRQGYFDEQFF
15	-	-	TRBJ2-4	TRBV5-1	TGCGCCAGCAGCTTGGGTGGACTAGCCAAAAACATTCAGTACTTC	CASSLGGLAKNIQYF
14	-	TRBD1	TRBJ2-1	TRBV10-3	TGTGCCACCGAGGGACAGGGGGGGGGCAATGAGCAGTTCTTC	CATEGQGGGNEQFF
16	-	-	TRBJ2-7	TRBV5-6	TGTGCCAGCAGTCCACGGGGACTGCGGAGCTCCTACGAGCAGTACTTC	CASSPRGLRSSYEQYF
14	few	TRBD2	TRBJ2-1	TRBV2	TGTGCCAGTCTTGGACTAGCGGGGGGGGATGAGCAGTTCTTC	CASLGLAGGDEQFF
15	-	-	TRBJ1-3	TRBV2	TGTGCCAGCAGTGGGGACGTCCGACCTGGAAACACCATATATTTT	CASSGDVRPGNTIYF
16	-	-	TRBJ1-3	TRBV6-5	TGTGCCAGCAGTTACTCGAGGGGGATAGCTGGAAACACCATATATTTT	CASSYSRGIAGNTIYF
13	-	-	TRBJ1-4	TRBV5-1	TGCGCCAGCCGAATTGCAACTAATGAAAAACTGTTTTTT	CASRIATNEKLFF
15	-	-	TRBJ2-6	TRBV5-4	TGTGCCAGCAGCATCGGGGGGCCCGGGGCCAACGTCCTGACTTTC	CASSIGGPGANVLTF
13	-	-	TRBJ1-1	TRBV5-1	TGCGCCAGCAGCCGCAGGGAGAACACTGAAGCTTTCTTT	CASSRRENTEAFF
17	-	-	TRBJ1-6	TRBV15	TGTGCCACCAGCCCGGGGGGAGCCCGTTCTCTTAATTCACCCCTCCACTTT	CATSPGGARSLNSPLHF
15	-	TRBD1	TRBJ2-1	TRBV5-1	TGCGCCAGCAGCCCGGGACAGGGGGGAAACAATGAGCAGTTCTTC	CASSPGQGGNNEQFF
16	-	-	TRBJ1-4	TRBV6-5	TGTGCCAGCAGTTACGGTCTACAGCAAACTAATGAAAAACTGTTTTTT	CASSYGLQQTNEKLFF
13	-	-	TRBJ2-3	TRBV2	TGTGCCAGCAGTGGGTGGGGGGCAGATACGCAGTATTTT	CASSGWGADTQYF
13	few	TRBD1	TRBJ1-3	TRBV4-1	TGCGCCAGCAGCCATGGACAGGGGAACACCATATATTTT	CASSHGQGNTIYF
14	-	-	TRBJ2-1	TRBV19	TGTGCCAGTAGTATAGGGGCAGGGTACAATGAGCAGTTCTTC	CASSIGAGYNEQFF
14	-	-	TRBJ1-2	TRBV28	TGTGCCAGCAGTTTCGTCGGGGGGCTGAATGGCTACACCTTC	CASSFVGGLNGYTF
13	-	-	TRBJ2-7	TRBV5-1	TGCGCCAGCAGCACGGACTTCCGCTACGAGCAGTACTTC	CASSTDFRYEQYF
17	-	TRBD1	TRBJ2-2	TRBV3-1/TRBV3-2	TGTGCCAGCAGCCAAGTTGACAGGGCCCTTAACACCGGGGAGCTGTTTTTT	CASSQVDRALNTGELFF
17	-	-	TRBJ2-4	TRBV2	TGTGCCAGCAGTGAAGCCCCCGGATTTAGCCCCGTAAACATTCAGTACTTC	CASSEAPGFSPVNIQYF
15	few	TRBD1	TRBJ1-5	TRBV2	TGTGCCAGCAGTTGGGTTACAGGGGGCAGTCAGCCCCAGCATTTT	CASSWVTGGSQPQHF
13	-	-	TRBJ1-1	TRBV30	TGTGCCTGGAGGCAAAGGGGCGAGACTGAAGCTTTCTTT	CAWRQRGETEAFF